These 7 T cell receptor beta chains share one sample of origin, sequenced in a study of CD8 T cells in ankylosing spondylitis. Study-wide points: Blood of patients with ankylosing spondylitis appeared to be characterized by a TCR beta motif of about 8 highly homologous variants.

Which antigens these TCRs recognize remains unknown. TCRdb processed the 5' RACE reads anew with MiXCR; each CDR3 protein has one entry. The sample has hundreds of thousands of distinct CDR3 sequences; more than 15% are singletons. The specimen was blood, either unsorted or a sorted T cell fraction (not recorded which). The receptors come from a male donor with ankylosing spondylitis.

This clonotype occurred once. The chain has TRBV5-1 and TRBJ2-3; a weak D match, TRBD2 (5 bases). Germline V gene lookup returns CDR1 SGHRS and CDR2 YFSETQ. V was shortened by 2 bases and J by 0 bases, with 10 bases between the two germline ends. CDR3 size: 15 residues. The CDR3 loop is CASSFHSVSTDTQYF. The CDR3 DNA follows: TGCGCCAGCAGCTTTCATAGCGTCAGCACAGATACGCAGTATTTT.

There are a few counts of this clonotype. The gene calls are TRBV6-1 and TRBJ2-7; D is unresolved. Per the germline V gene, CDR1 is MNHNS and CDR2 is SASEGT. The CDR3 is 14 amino acids. V gave up 1 base and J gave up 0 bases, with 7 bases separating them. Here the CDR3 reads CASSEDWLSYEQYF. CDR3 DNA: TGTGCCAGCAGTGAAGACTGGCTCTCCTACGAGCAGTACTTC.

The V gene is TRBV7-2, the J gene TRBJ2-3, with D possibly matching TRBD2 (6 bases). Germline values: CDR1 SGHTA, CDR2 FQGNSA. The CDR3 has 15 residues. The V end lost 0 bases, the J end lost 2 bases, and 9 bases lay between the germline ends. The CDR3 bases are TGTGCCAGCAGCTTAGCGGGAGGTGTCACAGATACGCAGTATTTT. It is translated as CASSLAGGVTDTQYF.

This clonotype was detected a few times. The genes are TRBV30 and TRBJ2-1, with unresolved D. V gave up 1 base and J gave up 8 bases, with 9 bases separating them. Germline loops: CDR1 GTSNPN, CDR2 SVGIG (reference sequence). CDR3 length: 12 residues. CDR3 nucleotides: TGTGCCTGGAGTGCCGCAGTGGATGAGCAGTTCTTC. As protein: CAWSAAVDEQFF.

This clonotype was found many times. V usage is TRBV12-3 or TRBV12-4 and J usage is TRBJ2-2; D not certain. V lost 7 bases and J lost 6, with 12 bases in between. This CDR3 comprises 13 residues. Here the CDR3 DNA reads TGTGCCAGCATTTTTTCCATCCCCGGGGAGCTGTTTTTT. Amino acid sequence: CASIFSIPGELFF.

The chain carries TRBV12-3 or TRBV12-4 and TRBJ2-3, with D possibly TRBD2 on 5 matching bases. V shed 2 bases and J shed 0 bases, with 6 bases lying between them. The CDR3 covers 14 residues. CDR3 loop: CASSLPGSTDTQYF. CDR3 coding DNA: TGTGCCAGCAGTTTACCGGGGAGCACAGATACGCAGTATTTT.

At least ten counts were recorded for this clonotype. The genes are TRBV12-3 or TRBV12-4 and TRBJ2-3; 8 bases agree with TRBD2. The CDR3 spans 15 residues. With 5 bases clipped from V and 0 bases from J, the junction kept 4 bases outside the gene matches. The chain's CDR3 is CASSPGGGSTDTQYF. CDR3 DNA sequence: TGTGCCAGCAGTCCGGGGGGGGGTAGCACAGATACGCAGTATTTT.